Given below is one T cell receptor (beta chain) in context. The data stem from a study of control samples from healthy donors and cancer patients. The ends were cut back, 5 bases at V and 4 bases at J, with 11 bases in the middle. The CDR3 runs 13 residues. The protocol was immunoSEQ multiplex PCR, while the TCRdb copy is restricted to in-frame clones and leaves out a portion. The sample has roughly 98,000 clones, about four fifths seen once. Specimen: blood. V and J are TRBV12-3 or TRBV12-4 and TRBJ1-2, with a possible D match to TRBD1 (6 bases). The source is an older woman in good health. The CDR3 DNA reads TGTGCCAGCAGTAGAACAGGGACCTATGGCTACACCTTC. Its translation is CASSRTGTYGYTF.